This T cell receptor (beta chain) was found in a study of cytomegalovirus exposure and HLA in healthy donors. The ends were cut back, 0 bases at V and 0 bases at J, with 12 bases in the middle. This CDR3 is 17 amino acids long. CDR1 and CDR2 (germline): MGHRA, YSYEKL. The PCR used 60 Vbeta and 13 Jbeta primers. Assay used: immunoSEQ multiplex PCR; TCRdb lists only in-frame clones, some missing. Among about 170,000 clones, approximately 84% were seen once, and the ten largest hold about 2.5%. Whole-study results and caveats: Among TCR beta chains of equal frequency, HLA-associated ones were more clonally expanded in a later analysis. Cytomegalovirus-associated TCR beta chains were listed, numbering 164.

Turning to this clone: Its antigen remains unknown.

This TCR was sampled from a young man in good health and CMV-seropositive. The specimen was PBMCs. This chain connects TRBV4-1 to TRBJ2-1; D is unclear. The CDR3 DNA reads TGCGCCAGCAGCCAAGAACGCGGTTATGGCTCCTACAATGAGCAGTTCTTC. It is translated as CASSQERGYGSYNEQFF.